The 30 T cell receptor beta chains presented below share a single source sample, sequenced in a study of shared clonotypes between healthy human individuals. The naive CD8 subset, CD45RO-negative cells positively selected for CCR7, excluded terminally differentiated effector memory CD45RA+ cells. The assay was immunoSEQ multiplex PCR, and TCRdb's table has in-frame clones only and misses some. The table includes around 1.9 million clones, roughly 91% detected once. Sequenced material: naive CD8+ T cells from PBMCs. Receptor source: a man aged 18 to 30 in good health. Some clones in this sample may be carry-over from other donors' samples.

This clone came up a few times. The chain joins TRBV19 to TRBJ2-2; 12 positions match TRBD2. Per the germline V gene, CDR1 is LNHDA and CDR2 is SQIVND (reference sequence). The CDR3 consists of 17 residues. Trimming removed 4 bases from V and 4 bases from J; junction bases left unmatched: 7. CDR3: CASSRLAGGPVTGELFF. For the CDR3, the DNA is TGTGCCAGTAGTAGGCTAGCGGGAGGGCCAGTCACCGGGGAGCTGTTTTTT. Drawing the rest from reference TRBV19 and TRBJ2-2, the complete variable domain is DGGITQSPKYLFRKEGQNVTLSCEQNLNHDAMYWYRQDPGQGLRLIYYSQIVNDFQKGDIAEGYSVSREKKESFPLTVTSAQKNPTAFYLCASSRLAGGPVTGELFFGEGSRLTVL.

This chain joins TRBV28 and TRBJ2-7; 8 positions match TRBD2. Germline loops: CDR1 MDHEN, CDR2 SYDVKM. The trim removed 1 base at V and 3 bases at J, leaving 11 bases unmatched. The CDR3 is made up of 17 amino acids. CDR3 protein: CASSLFGRAGAHYEQYF. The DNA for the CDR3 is TGTGCCAGCAGTTTATTCGGCAGAGCGGGAGCCCACTACGAGCAGTACTTC.

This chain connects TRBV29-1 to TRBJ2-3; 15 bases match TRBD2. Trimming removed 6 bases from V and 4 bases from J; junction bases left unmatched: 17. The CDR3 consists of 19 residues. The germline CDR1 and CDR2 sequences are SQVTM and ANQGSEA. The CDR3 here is CSVQGGPGLAGGPSDTQYF. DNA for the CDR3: TGCAGCGTCCAGGGGGGGCCTGGACTAGCGGGAGGGCCCTCAGATACGCAGTATTTT.

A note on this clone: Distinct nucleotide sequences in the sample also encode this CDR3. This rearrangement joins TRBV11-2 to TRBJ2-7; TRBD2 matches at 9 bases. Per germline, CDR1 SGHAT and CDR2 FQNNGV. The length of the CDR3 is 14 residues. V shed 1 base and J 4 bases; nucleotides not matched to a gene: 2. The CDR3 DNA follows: TGTGCCAGCAGCTTAGGCGGGAGGGGTTACGAGCAGTACTTC. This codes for CASSLGGRGYEQYF. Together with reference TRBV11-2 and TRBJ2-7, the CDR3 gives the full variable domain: EAGVAQSPRYKIIEKRQSVAFWCNPISGHATLYWYQQILGQGPKLLIQFQNNGVVDDSQLPKDRFSAERLKGVDSTLKIQPAKLEDSAVYLCASSLGGRGYEQYFGPGTRLTVT.

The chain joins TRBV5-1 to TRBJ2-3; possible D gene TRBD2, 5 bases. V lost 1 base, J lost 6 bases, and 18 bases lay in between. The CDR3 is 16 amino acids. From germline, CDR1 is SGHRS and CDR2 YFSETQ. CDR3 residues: CASSLPGLPRADTQYF. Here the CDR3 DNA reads TGCGCCAGCAGCTTGCCCGGACTCCCGAGGGCGGATACGCAGTATTTT.

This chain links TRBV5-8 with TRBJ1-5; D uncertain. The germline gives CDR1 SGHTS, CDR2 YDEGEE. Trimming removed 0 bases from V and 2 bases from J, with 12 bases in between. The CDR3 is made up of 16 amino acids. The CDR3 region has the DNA TGTGCCAGCAGCTTGGCTGGGTTCAATCGCAATCAGCCCCAGCATTTT. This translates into CASSLAGFNRNQPQHF.

The CDR3 bases are TGTGCCAGCAGCCAGGGCGGGGGAGGCGAGCAGTACTTC. It encodes CASSQGGGGEQYF. The gene calls are TRBV9 and TRBJ2-7, with 7 bases aligning to TRBD2. J was trimmed by 6 bases and V by 4 bases; bases with no gene match: 7. The V gene's germline CDR1 is SGDLS and CDR2 YYNGEE. This CDR3 is 13 amino acids long. Full variable domain (outside the CDR3, taken from reference TRBV9 and TRBJ2-7): DSGVTQTPKHLITATGQRVTLRCSPRSGDLSVYWYQQSLDQGLQFLIQYYNGEERAKGNILERFSAQQFPDLHSELNLSSLELGDSALYFCASSQGGGGEQYFGPGTRLTVT.

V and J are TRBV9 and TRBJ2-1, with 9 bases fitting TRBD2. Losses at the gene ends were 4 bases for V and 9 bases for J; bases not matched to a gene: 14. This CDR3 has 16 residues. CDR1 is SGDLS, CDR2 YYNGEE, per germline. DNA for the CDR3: TGTGCCAGCAGCAACGAGCCAGGGACTAGCACCACTGAGCAGTTCTTC. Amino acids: CASSNEPGTSTTEQFF.

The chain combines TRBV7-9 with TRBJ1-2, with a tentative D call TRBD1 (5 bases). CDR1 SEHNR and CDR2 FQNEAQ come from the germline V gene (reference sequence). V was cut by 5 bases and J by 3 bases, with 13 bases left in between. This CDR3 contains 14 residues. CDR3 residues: CASSQGDRDYGYTF. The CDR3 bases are TGTGCCAGCAGCCAGGGAGACCGGGACTATGGCTACACCTTC.

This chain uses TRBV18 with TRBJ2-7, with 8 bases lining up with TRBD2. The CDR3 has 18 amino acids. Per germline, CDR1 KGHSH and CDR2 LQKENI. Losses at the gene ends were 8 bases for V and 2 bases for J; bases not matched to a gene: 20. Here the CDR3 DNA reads TGTGCCAGCCACCAATACGGGAGGGCCAGTATTCAAGCCTACGAGCAGTACTTC. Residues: CASHQYGRASIQAYEQYF.

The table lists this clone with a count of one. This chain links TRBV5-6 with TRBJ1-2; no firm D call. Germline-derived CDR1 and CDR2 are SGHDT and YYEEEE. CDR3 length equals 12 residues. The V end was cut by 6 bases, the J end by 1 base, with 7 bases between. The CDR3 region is CASKQLNYGYTF. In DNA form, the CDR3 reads TGTGCCAGCAAGCAGCTTAACTATGGCTACACCTTC.

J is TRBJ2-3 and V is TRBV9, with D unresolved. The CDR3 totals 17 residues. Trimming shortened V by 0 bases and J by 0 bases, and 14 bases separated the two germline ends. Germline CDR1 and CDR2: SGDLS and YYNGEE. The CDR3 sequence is CASSVGISKTSTDTQYF. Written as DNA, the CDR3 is TGTGCCAGCAGCGTAGGTATTAGCAAAACTAGCACAGATACGCAGTATTTT. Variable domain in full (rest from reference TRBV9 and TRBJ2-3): DSGVTQTPKHLITATGQRVTLRCSPRSGDLSVYWYQQSLDQGLQFLIQYYNGEERAKGNILERFSAQQFPDLHSELNLSSLELGDSALYFCASSVGISKTSTDTQYFGPGTRLTVL.

CDR3 amino acids: CASSLVRGTGELFF. CDR3 coding DNA: TGTGCCAGCAGCTTAGTTCGGGGGACCGGGGAGCTGTTTTTT. This chain connects TRBV7-9 to TRBJ2-2; a possible D gene is TRBD2 (6 bases). V was clipped by 1 base and J by 5 bases, with 8 bases between them. Germline V gene sequence: CDR1 SEHNR, CDR2 FQNEAQ (reference sequence). This CDR3 is 14 amino acids long.

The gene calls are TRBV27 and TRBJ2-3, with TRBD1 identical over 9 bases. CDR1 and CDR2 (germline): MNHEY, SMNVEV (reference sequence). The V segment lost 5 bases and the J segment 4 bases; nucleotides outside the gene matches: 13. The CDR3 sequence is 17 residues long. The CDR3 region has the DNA TGTGCCAGCAGTGCGGGACGCCGGGACAGGGTGTCAGATACGCAGTATTTT. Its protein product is CASSAGRRDRVSDTQYF.

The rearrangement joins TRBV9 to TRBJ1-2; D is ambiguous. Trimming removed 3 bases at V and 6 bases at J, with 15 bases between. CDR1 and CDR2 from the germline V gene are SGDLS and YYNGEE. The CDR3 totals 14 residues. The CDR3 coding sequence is TGTGCCAGCAGCGAGACAACAGCTCCCCATGGCTACACCTTC. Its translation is CASSETTAPHGYTF.

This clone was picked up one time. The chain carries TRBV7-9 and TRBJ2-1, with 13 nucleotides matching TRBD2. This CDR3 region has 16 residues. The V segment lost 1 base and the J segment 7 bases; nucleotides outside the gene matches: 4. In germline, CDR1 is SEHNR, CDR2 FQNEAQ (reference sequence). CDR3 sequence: CASSLGLAGGLNEQFF. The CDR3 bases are TGTGCCAGCAGCTTAGGACTAGCGGGAGGCTTAAATGAGCAGTTCTTC.

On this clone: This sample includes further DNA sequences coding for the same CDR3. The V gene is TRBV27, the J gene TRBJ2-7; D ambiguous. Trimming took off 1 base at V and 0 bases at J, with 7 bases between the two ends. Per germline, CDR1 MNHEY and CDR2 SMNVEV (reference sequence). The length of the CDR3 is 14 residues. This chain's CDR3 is CASSLLATSYEQYF. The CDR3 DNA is TGTGCCAGCAGTTTATTAGCCACCTCCTACGAGCAGTACTTC.

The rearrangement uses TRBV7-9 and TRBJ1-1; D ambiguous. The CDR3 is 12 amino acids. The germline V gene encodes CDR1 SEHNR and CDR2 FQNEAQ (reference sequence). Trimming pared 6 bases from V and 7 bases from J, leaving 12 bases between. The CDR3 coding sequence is TGTGCCAGCAGGCTTACCCGTCTTGAAGCTTTCTTT. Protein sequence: CASRLTRLEAFF.

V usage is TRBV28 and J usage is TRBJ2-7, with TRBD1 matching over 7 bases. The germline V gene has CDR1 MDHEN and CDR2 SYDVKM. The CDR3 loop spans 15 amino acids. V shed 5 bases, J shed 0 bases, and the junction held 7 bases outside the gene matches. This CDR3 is CASSPYRGSSYEQYF. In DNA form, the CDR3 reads TGTGCCAGCAGTCCTTACAGGGGTAGCTCCTACGAGCAGTACTTC.

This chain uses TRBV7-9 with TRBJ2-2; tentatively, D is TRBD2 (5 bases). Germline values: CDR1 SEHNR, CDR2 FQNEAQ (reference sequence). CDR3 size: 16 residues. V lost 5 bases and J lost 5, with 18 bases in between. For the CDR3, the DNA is TGTGCCAGCAGCCCACCCAGGTCGGACTCGACCGGGGAGCTGTTTTTT. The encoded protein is CASSPPRSDSTGELFF.

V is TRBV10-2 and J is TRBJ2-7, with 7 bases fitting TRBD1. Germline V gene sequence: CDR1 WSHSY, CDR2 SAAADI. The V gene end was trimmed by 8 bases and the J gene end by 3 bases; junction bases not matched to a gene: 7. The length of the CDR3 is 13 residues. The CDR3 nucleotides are TGCGCCAGCTCCGGGACAGTAGACTACGAGCAGTACTTC. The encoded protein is CASSGTVDYEQYF.

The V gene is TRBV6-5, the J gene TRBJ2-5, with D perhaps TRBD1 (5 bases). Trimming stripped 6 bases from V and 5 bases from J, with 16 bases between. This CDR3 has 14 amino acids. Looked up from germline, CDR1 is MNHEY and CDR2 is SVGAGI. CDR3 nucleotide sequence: TGTGCCAGCAGGACCCGGAGTTCAGGGGAGACCCAGTACTTC. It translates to CASRTRSSGETQYF.

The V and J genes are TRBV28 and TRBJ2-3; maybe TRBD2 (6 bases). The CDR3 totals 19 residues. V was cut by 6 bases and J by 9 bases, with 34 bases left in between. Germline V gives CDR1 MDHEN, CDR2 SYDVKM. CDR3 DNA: TGTGCCAGCAGCCTCAGTCTCCTCACGGACTTTACTAGCAGTCGGACGCAGTATTTT. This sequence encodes CASSLSLLTDFTSSRTQYF. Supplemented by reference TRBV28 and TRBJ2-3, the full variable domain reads DVKVTQSSRYLVKRTGEKVFLECVQDMDHENMFWYRQDPGLGLRLIYFSYDVKMKEKGDIPEGYSVSREKKERFSLILESASTNQTSMYLCASSLSLLTDFTSSRTQYFGPGTRLTVL.

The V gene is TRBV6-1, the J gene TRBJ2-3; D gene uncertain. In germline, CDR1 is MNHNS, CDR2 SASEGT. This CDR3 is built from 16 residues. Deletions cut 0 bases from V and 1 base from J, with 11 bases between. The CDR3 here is CASSEAGFLRTDTQYF. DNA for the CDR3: TGTGCCAGCAGTGAAGCCGGCTTTCTACGCACAGATACGCAGTATTTT.

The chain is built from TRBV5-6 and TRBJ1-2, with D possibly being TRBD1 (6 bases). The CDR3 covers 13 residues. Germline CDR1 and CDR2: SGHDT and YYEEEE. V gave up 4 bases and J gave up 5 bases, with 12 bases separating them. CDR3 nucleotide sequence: TGTGCCAGCAGCCAAATGGACAGATATGGCTACACCTTC. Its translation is CASSQMDRYGYTF.

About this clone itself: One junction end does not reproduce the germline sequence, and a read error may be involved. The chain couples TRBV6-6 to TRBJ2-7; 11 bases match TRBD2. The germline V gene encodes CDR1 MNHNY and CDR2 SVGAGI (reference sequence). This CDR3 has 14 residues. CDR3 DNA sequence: TGTGCCAGCAGTTTTCGGACTAGCGGGTACGTGCAGTACTTC. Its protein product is CASSFRTSGYVQYF.

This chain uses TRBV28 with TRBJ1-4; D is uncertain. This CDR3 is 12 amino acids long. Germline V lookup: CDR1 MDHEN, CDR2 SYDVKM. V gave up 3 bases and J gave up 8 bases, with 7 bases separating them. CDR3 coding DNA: TGTGCCAGCAGTTTCCCGGCGGAAAAACTGTTTTTT. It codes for CASSFPAEKLFF.

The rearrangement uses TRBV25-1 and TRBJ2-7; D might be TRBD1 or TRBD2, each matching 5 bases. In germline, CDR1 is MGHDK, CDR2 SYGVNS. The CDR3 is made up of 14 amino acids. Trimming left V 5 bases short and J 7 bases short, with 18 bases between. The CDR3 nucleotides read TGTGCCAGCAGTCCTCGGATCGATGGGGGAGAGCAGTACTTC. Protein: CASSPRIDGGEQYF.

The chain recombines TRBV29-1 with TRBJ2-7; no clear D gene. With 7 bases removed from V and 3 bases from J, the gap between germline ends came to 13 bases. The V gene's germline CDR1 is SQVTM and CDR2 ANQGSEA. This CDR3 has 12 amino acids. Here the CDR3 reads CSAVVGYYEQYF. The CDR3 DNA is TGCAGCGCCGTTGTGGGATACTACGAGCAGTACTTC.

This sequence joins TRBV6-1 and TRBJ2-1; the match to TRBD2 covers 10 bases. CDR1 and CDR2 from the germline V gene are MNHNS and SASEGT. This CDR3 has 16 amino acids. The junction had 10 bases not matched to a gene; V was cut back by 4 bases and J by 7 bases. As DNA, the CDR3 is TGTGCCAGCAGTGGGTGGACTAGCGGCTTCTGGAATGAGCAGTTCTTC. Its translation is CASSGWTSGFWNEQFF.